Listed below are T cell receptor beta chains from one sample, sequenced in a study of control samples from healthy donors and cancer patients. Repertoires were generated with immunoSEQ multiplex PCR, while TCRdb's copy carries only in-frame clones and drops some. The sample comprises about 94,000 clones, around nine tenths of which are singletons, and about 4% rests with the top ten. Material for sequencing was blood. The receptors here all came from a woman between 18 and 29 years old in good health. CDR3s include the opening cysteine and the closing phenylalanine or tryptophan. Fields, in order: V gene, J gene, clone size, D gene, CDR3 DNA, CDR3 protein. D genes are given only for firm matches. Part of the rows lack a size; the others show once, few, many or a class for expanded clones.

TRBV19,TRBJ1-1,NA,NA,TGTGCCAGTAGTTCTCTCCTCAGGGGCGACACTGAAGCTTTCTTT,CASSSLLRGDTEAFF
TRBV7-2,TRBJ1-1,once,TRBD1,TGTGCCAGCAGCTTATTGGGACAGGGAAACACTGAAGCTTTCTTT,CASSLLGQGNTEAFF
TRBV9,TRBJ1-3,NA,NA,TGTGCCAGCAGCGTAGGTGACGGAGGGGCTGGAAACACCATATATTTT,CASSVGDGGAGNTIYF
TRBV19,TRBJ2-7,few,TRBD2,TGTGCCAGCGCCGGGAGCGGGGGCTACGAGCAGTACTTC,CASAGSGGYEQYF
TRBV11-2,TRBJ1-2,NA,TRBD1,TGTGCCAGCAGCTTAATGGGACAGGGGGCACATGGCTACACCTTC,CASSLMGQGAHGYTF
TRBV5-5,TRBJ2-3,NA,NA,TGTGCCAGCAGCCCGGCCCGGACTTGGAGCACAGATACGCAGTATTTT,CASSPARTWSTDTQYF
TRBV4-1,TRBJ2-2,NA,TRBD2,TGCGCCAGCAGAGGCCCGGGGGGGCTCACCGGGGAGCTGTTTTTT,CASRGPGGLTGELFF
TRBV2,TRBJ2-7,NA,NA,TGTGCCAGCACCCCAAACACCGTTTCCTACGAGCAGTACTTC,CASTPNTVSYEQYF
TRBV6-7,TRBJ2-7,NA,NA,TGTGCCAGCAAGTACTATTACGAGCAGTACTTC,CASKYYYEQYF
TRBV7-2,TRBJ1-1,once,TRBD1,TGTGCCAGCAGCCCAGGGGGGCATTTGAACACTGAAGCTTTCTTT,CASSPGGHLNTEAFF
TRBV6-1,TRBJ1-4,NA,NA,TGTGCCAGCAGTGAAATCCCTCGGGGCTCTGGGAAACTGTTTTTT,CASSEIPRGSGKLFF
TRBV10-2,TRBJ2-5,NA,TRBD1,TGCGCCAGCTCTAGGGGGACAGGGGAGACCCAGTACTTC,CASSRGTGETQYF
TRBV9,TRBJ2-3,NA,NA,TGTGCCAGCAGCGTAGGGGGCTTTCGGGCCGCAGATACGCAGTATTTT,CASSVGGFRAADTQYF
TRBV4-2,TRBJ1-2,NA,TRBD1,TGTGCCAGCAGCCAAGATGATTCGGGACAGGATTATGGCTACACCTTC,CASSQDDSGQDYGYTF
TRBV11-2,TRBJ1-1,NA,TRBD1,TGTGCCAGCAGCTTAGGGGGACAGGGGAACACTGAAGCTTTCTTT,CASSLGGQGNTEAFF
TRBV6-1,TRBJ2-3,NA,TRBD1,TGTGCCAGCAGTGAAGCCTACAGGGGGCTTAGCACAGATACGCAGTATTTT,CASSEAYRGLSTDTQYF
TRBV2,TRBJ2-2,NA,TRBD1,TGTGCCAGCAGGGTGGACAGGGTGAACACCGGGGAGCTGTTTTTT,CASRVDRVNTGELFF
TRBV2,TRBJ1-2,NA,TRBD1,TGTGCCAGCAGCGTTGACAGGGATGGTGGCTACACCTTC,CASSVDRDGGYTF
TRBV11-3,TRBJ2-2,NA,NA,TGTGCCAGCAGCTTAGAGATCTCTACCGGGGAGCTGTTTTTT,CASSLEISTGELFF
TRBV7-6,TRBJ2-5,NA,TRBD1,TGTGCCAGCAGCTTAGCCAAACTTCAGGACAGGGAGACCCAGTACTTC,CASSLAKLQDRETQYF
TRBV5-4,TRBJ1-2,NA,NA,TGTGCCAGCAGCTTGGTCTTAATCTGGCGGGGAGCACCTAACTATGGCTACACCTTC,CASSLVLIWRGAPNYGYTF
TRBV6-5,TRBJ1-6,NA,NA,TGTGCCAGCAGTTACTCACAGGGACCCCAGTTGTCACCCCTCCACTTT,CASSYSQGPQLSPLHF